This T cell receptor (beta chain) was retrieved from a study of CXCR3-negative and CXCR3-positive naive CD8 T cells. Phenotypically, naive CD8+ T cells corresponded to CD45RO-CCR7+CD27+CD95-. With UMI labels, 5' RACE was used to prepare the TRB cDNA libraries. TCRdb derives one entry per CDR3 protein from the 5' RACE reads, leaving out DNA. Its table records tens of thousands of distinct CDR3 sequences. General study points: Researchers report CXCR3 expression partially decreased after cryopreservation, with fresh PBMCs used in most assays. TCR interaction strength was inferred from TRB CDR3 physicochemistry, as CD5 matched across naive subsets.

The CDR3 is 11 amino acids. Germline V gene lookup returns CDR1 DFQATT and CDR2 SNEGSKA (reference sequence). To note about this clonotype: What it binds is not known.

This chain joins TRBV20-1 and TRBJ1-1; TCRdb outputs TRBD1, but without DNA this stays unchecked. Input material: naive CXCR3- CD8+ T cells from blood. The sample's subset: CD45RO-CCR7+CD27+CD95- naive CD8+ T cells lacking CXCR3 (TNR3-). The receptor was isolated from a human donor in good health. Some clones in this sample may be carry-over from other donors' samples. CDR3 sequence reads: CSVEQGPEAFF.